The source of this T cell receptor (beta chain) is a study of graft-versus-host responses after intestinal transplantation. Here immunoSEQ multiplex PCR was the method, and the copy in TCRdb shows in-frame clones only, minus some. The table includes about 25,000 clones, roughly 82% detected once. A remark on this clone: Its antigen is not identified.

Germline V lookup: CDR1 PRHDT, CDR2 FYEKMQ (reference sequence). V trimming: 0 bases; J trimming: 5 bases; junction bases outside the gene matches: 7. The CDR3 length is 16 residues. The source material was unstimulated CD8+ T cells sorted from spleen or lymph node cells, sampled before transplant. The chain joins TRBV13 to TRBJ2-3, with 8 bases aligning to TRBD1. The TCR was taken from a human donor who was the organ donor for an intestinal transplant. The CDR3 nucleotides are TGTGCCAGCAGCTTAGGGATGCAGGGGGCGAGAGATACGCAGTATTTT. Protein: CASSLGMQGARDTQYF.